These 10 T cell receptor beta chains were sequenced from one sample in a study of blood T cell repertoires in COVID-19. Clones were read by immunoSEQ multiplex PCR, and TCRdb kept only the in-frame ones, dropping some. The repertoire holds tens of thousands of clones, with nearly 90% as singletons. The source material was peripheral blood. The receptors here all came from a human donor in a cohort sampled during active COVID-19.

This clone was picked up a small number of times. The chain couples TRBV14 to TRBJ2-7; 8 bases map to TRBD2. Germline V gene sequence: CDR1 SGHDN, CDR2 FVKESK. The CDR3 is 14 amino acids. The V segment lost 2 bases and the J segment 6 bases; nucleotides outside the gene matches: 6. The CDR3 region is CASSQQAGVGEQYF. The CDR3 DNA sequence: TGTGCCAGCAGCCAACAAGCGGGAGTAGGCGAGCAGTACTTC.

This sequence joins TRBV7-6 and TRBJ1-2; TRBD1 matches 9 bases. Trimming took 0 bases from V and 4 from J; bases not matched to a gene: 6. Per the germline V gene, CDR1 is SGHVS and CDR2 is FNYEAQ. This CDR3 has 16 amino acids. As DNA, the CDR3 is TGTGCCAGCAGCTTAGCCAGAGACAGGGGGAGCTATGGCTACACCTTC. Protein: CASSLARDRGSYGYTF.

The CDR3 region has the DNA TGTGCCAGCAGTCAGTTTTACAGGACTAGCGGGGGGTCGGATACGCAGTATTTT. Translating it yields CASSQFYRTSGGSDTQYF. V and J are TRBV6-6 and TRBJ2-3; TRBD2 agrees at 14 bases. The CDR3 totals 18 residues. Germline values: CDR1 MNHNY, CDR2 SVGAGI (reference sequence). Trimming removed 5 bases from V and 6 bases from J; junction bases left unmatched: 13.

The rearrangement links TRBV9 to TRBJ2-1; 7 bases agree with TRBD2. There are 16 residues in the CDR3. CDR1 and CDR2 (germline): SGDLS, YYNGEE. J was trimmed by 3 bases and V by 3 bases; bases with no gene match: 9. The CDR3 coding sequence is TGTGCCAGCAGCGGGTCCAGCGGGAACCTCTACAATGAGCAGTTCTTC. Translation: CASSGSSGNLYNEQFF.

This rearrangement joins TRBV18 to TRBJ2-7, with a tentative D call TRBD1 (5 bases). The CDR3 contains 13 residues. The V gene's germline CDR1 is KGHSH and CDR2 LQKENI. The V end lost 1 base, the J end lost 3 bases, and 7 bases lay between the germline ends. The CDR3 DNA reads TGTGCCAGCTCACCACAGGGGTTCTACGAGCAGTACTTC. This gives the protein CASSPQGFYEQYF.

This chain's CDR3 is CAWNRGLNNSPLHF. The CDR3 nucleotides are TGTGCCTGGAATCGAGGGTTGAATAATTCACCCCTCCACTTT. The V call is TRBV30, the J call TRBJ1-6; D is ambiguous. V was pared by 4 bases and J by 5 bases, with 12 bases between. Germline CDR1 and CDR2: GTSNPN and SVGIG (reference sequence). The CDR3 consists of 14 residues. Together with reference TRBV30 and TRBJ1-6, the CDR3 gives the full variable domain: SQTIHQWPATLVQPVGSPLSLECTVEGTSNPNLYWYRQAAGRGLQLLFYSVGIGQISSEVPQNLSASRPQDRQFILSSKKLLLSDSGFYLCAWNRGLNNSPLHFGNGTRLTVT.

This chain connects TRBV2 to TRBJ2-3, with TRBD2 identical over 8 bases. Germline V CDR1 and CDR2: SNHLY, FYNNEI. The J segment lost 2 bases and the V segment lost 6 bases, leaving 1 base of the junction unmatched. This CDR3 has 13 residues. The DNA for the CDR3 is TGTGCCAGCAGGGGACTAGTCACAGATACGCAGTATTTT. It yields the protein CASRGLVTDTQYF.

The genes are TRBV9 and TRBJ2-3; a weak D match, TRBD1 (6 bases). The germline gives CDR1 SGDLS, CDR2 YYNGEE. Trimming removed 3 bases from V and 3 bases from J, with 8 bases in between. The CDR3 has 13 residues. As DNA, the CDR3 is TGTGCCAGCAGCGACAGGGCTACAGATACGCAGTATTTT. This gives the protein CASSDRATDTQYF.

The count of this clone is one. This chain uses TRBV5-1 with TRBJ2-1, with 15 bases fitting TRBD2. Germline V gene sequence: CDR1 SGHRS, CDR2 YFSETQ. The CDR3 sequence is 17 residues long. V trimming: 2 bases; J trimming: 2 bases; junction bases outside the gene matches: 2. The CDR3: CASSLGLAGGPYNEQFF. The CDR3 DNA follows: TGCGCCAGCAGCTTAGGACTAGCGGGAGGGCCCTACAATGAGCAGTTCTTC. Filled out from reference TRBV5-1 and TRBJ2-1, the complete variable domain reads KAGVTQTPRYLIKTRGQQVTLSCSPISGHRSVSWYQQTPGQGLQFLFEYFSETQRNKGNFPGRFSGRQFSNSRSEMNVSTLELGDSALYLCASSLGLAGGPYNEQFFGPGTRLTVL.

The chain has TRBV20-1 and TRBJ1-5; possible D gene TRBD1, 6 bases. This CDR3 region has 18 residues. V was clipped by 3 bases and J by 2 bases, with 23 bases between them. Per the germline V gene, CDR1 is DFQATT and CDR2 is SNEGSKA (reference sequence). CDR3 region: CSASSTGIKGRGNQPQHF. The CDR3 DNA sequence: TGCAGTGCTAGTTCCACAGGGATCAAAGGACGAGGCAATCAGCCCCAGCATTTT.